The rows below give T cell receptor beta chains drawn from one sample of a study of cytotoxic CD8 clonotypes in ibrutinib-treated CLL. The protocol was immunoSEQ multiplex PCR, while the TCRdb copy is restricted to in-frame clones and leaves out a portion. The table includes 70,000 to 80,000 clones, over 80% detected once. Sequencing was performed on PBMCs, taken after 24 months of ibrutinib treatment. The source of these receptors is a human donor with chronic lymphocytic leukemia. CDR3s include the opening cysteine and the closing phenylalanine or tryptophan. The D gene is left open where the match is weak. Rows give clone size only sometimes, using once, few, many, or a class for an expanded clone.

D: -
size: once
V: TRBV5-6
J: TRBJ1-4
DNA: TGTGCCAGCAGCTTGGACAGTTTTGAAAAACTGTTTTTT
CDR3: CASSLDSFEKLFF

D: -
size: -
V: TRBV4-1
J: TRBJ2-2
DNA: TGCGCCAGCAGCCAAGAGCCCCTAGTTGGCGGGGAGCTGTTTTTT
CDR3: CASSQEPLVGGELFF

D: TRBD1
size: -
V: TRBV7-2
J: TRBJ1-2
DNA: TGTGCCAGCGGGGCAGGGGGCCACTATGGCTACACCTTC
CDR3: CASGAGGHYGYTF

D: -
size: -
V: TRBV5-6
J: TRBJ2-1
DNA: TGTGCCAGCAGCTGGGGGCGGGCTGAGCAGTTCTTC
CDR3: CASSWGRAEQFF

D: -
size: -
V: TRBV6-1
J: TRBJ2-7
DNA: TGTGCCAGCAGCCGGGACTCAACCTACGAGCAGTACTTC
CDR3: CASSRDSTYEQYF

D: -
size: -
V: TRBV29-1
J: TRBJ2-7
DNA: TGCAGCGTTGATATCGGCCGAGGACCCTACGAGCAGTACTTC
CDR3: CSVDIGRGPYEQYF

D: -
size: -
V: TRBV6-6
J: TRBJ2-1
DNA: TGTGCCAGCAGTTATTCCGTAGGGAAAAATGAGCAGTTCTTC
CDR3: CASSYSVGKNEQFF

D: -
size: -
V: TRBV1
J: TRBJ2-7
DNA: TGCACCAGCGCCTCCTACGAGCAGTACTTC
CDR3: CTSASYEQYF

D: -
size: once
V: TRBV7-8
J: TRBJ2-3
DNA: TGTGCCAGCAGCGCCTCTGAGCGGAGCACAGATACGCAGTATTTT
CDR3: CASSASERSTDTQYF

D: -
size: few
V: TRBV2
J: TRBJ2-1
DNA: TGTGCCAGCAGTGATGAGCTCGACAATGAGCAGTTCTTC
CDR3: CASSDELDNEQFF

D: TRBD2
size: -
V: TRBV9
J: TRBJ2-6
DNA: TGTGCCAGCAGCGACGGGGACTACTCTGGGGCCAACGTCCTGACTTTC
CDR3: CASSDGDYSGANVLTF

D: TRBD2
size: -
V: TRBV13
J: TRBJ2-2
DNA: TGTGCCAGCAGCTCGGGGACTAGCGGTGCGTGGGACACCGGGGAGCTGTTTTTT
CDR3: CASSSGTSGAWDTGELFF

D: -
size: -
V: TRBV11-2
J: TRBJ2-1
DNA: TGTGCCAGCAGCTCAGTCAGTGAGCAGTTCTTC
CDR3: CASSSVSEQFF

D: -
size: -
V: TRBV7-2
J: TRBJ1-1
DNA: TGTGCCAGCAGCTTAAGTCCAGAGGGAGCTTTCTTT
CDR3: CASSLSPEGAFF

D: TRBD1
size: -
V: TRBV5-6
J: TRBJ2-2
DNA: TGTGCCAGCAGCTTGCGTCGGACAGGGGAAACCGGGGAGCTGTTTTTT
CDR3: CASSLRRTGETGELFF

D: -
size: -
V: TRBV5-4
J: TRBJ2-1
DNA: TGTGCCAGCAGCTCGACCGACGGGGCCTACAATGAGCAGTTCTTC
CDR3: CASSSTDGAYNEQFF

D: -
size: -
V: TRBV6-5
J: TRBJ1-2
DNA: TGTGCCAGCAGTTACTCGACAGACTATGGCTACACCTTC
CDR3: CASSYSTDYGYTF

D: TRBD1
size: -
V: TRBV27
J: TRBJ1-4
DNA: TGTGCCAGCAGTGCAAACAGGGGACGGGAAAAACTGTTTTTT
CDR3: CASSANRGREKLFF

D: -
size: -
V: TRBV11-2
J: TRBJ2-7
DNA: TGTGCCAGCAGCTTAGCTTCTCCCACCAGGCGGGACTTC
CDR3: CASSLASPTRRDF

D: -
size: -
V: TRBV27
J: TRBJ2-3
DNA: TGTGCCAGCAGTGCCCGTGGCGGCCTGGGTCGATCCTCGGTCCTAAGCACAGATACGCAGTATTTT
CDR3: CASSARGGLGRSSVLSTDTQYF